This entry lists 14 T cell receptor beta chains sequenced from one sample in a study of cytomegalovirus exposure and HLA in healthy donors. PCR primers comprised 60 Vbeta and 13 Jbeta primers. Sequenced by immunoSEQ multiplex PCR; TCRdb stores in-frame clones only, minus some. The sample holds over 100,000 clones, roughly 80% seen once. Sequenced: PBMCs. Source of these receptors: a male donor in good health and CMV-seropositive.

This chain links TRBV10-3 with TRBJ1-3; D might be TRBD1 (5 bases). The CDR3 sequence is 14 residues long. Trimming shortened V by 2 bases and J by 9 bases, and 14 bases separated the two germline ends. CDR1 and CDR2 (germline): ENHRY, SYGVKD. In DNA form, the CDR3 reads TGTGCCATCAGTGAGGATGGTCAGGGCACCACCATATATTTT. It specifies CAISEDGQGTTIYF.

This clone was seen more than once but under ten times. The chain joins TRBV9 to TRBJ2-2; 9 bases are a match to TRBD1. In germline, CDR1 is SGDLS, CDR2 YYNGEE. The length of the CDR3 is 16 residues. Trimming removed 4 bases from V and 2 bases from J; junction bases left unmatched: 6. Written as DNA, the CDR3 is TGTGCCAGCAGCACCAGACAGGGGGGTAACACCGGGGAGCTGTTTTTT. Protein sequence: CASSTRQGGNTGELFF.

This rearrangement joins TRBV19 to TRBJ2-3; D not certain. The length of the CDR3 is 14 residues. Germline values: CDR1 LNHDA, CDR2 SQIVND (reference sequence). V dropped 3 bases and J dropped 0 bases, with 7 bases sitting between them. The DNA of the CDR3 is TGTGCCAGTAGTATGGCCCGAAGCACAGATACGCAGTATTTT. Its protein is CASSMARSTDTQYF. The whole variable domain, remainder taken from reference TRBV19 and TRBJ2-3, is DGGITQSPKYLFRKEGQNVTLSCEQNLNHDAMYWYRQDPGQGLRLIYYSQIVNDFQKGDIAEGYSVSREKKESFPLTVTSAQKNPTAFYLCASSMARSTDTQYFGPGTRLTVL.

This sequence joins TRBV7-8 and TRBJ2-7, with D tentatively TRBD2 (6 bases). V was trimmed by 0 bases and J by 2 bases, leaving 14 bases between them. There are 16 residues in the CDR3. Germline V lookup: CDR1 SGHVS, CDR2 FQNEAQ. The CDR3 nucleotides are TGTGCCAGCAGCTTAGCGGGGAGGACTCCAGCCTACGAGCAGTACTTC. Protein: CASSLAGRTPAYEQYF.

This chain joins TRBV11-1 and TRBJ2-7, with a possible D match to TRBD2 (5 bases). V shed 2 bases and J shed 3 bases, with 14 bases lying between them. This CDR3 comprises 15 residues. The germline gives CDR1 SGHAT, CDR2 FQDESV (reference sequence). The CDR3: CASSLSSREGYEQYF. The CDR3 nucleotides are TGTGCCAGCAGCTTAAGCTCACGAGAGGGCTACGAGCAGTACTTC.

This chain links TRBV28 with TRBJ1-2; 7 bases fit TRBD1. This CDR3 comprises 13 residues. Germline-derived CDR1 and CDR2 are MDHEN and SYDVKM. Trimming removed 6 bases from V and 4 bases from J; junction bases left unmatched: 5. The CDR3 nucleotides are TGTGCCAGCAGGGCGACAGGGTTCTATGGCTACACCTTC. Amino acid sequence: CASRATGFYGYTF.

The sample holds one count of this clone. This chain uses TRBV4-3 with TRBJ2-6; 16 nucleotides line up with TRBD2. The CDR3 consists of 18 residues. Trimming cost V 4 bases and J 3 bases; bases outside gene matches: 3. The germline V gene has CDR1 LGHNA and CDR2 YSLEER. The CDR3 nucleotides read TGCGCCAGCAGCCTGGGACTAGCGGGAGGGGGTGGGGCCAACGTCCTGACTTTC. It yields the protein CASSLGLAGGGGANVLTF.

V usage is TRBV27 and J usage is TRBJ2-1; TRBD2 is a possible D gene (6 bases). There are 15 residues in the CDR3. Trimming left V 6 bases short and J 0 bases short, with 12 bases between. Germline assignment: CDR1 MNHEY and CDR2 SMNVEV (reference sequence). Written as DNA, the CDR3 is TGTGCCAGCAGCCAGCTCGGGGGCTCCTACAATGAGCAGTTCTTC. Translated: CASSQLGGSYNEQFF.

The chain couples TRBV12-5 to TRBJ2-7; the D gene is possibly TRBD1 (5 bases). Germline lookup yields CDR1 LGHNT and CDR2 FRNRAP. The CDR3 runs 13 residues. Trimming took off 0 bases at V and 7 bases at J, with 10 bases between the two ends. Written as DNA, the CDR3 is TGTGCTAGTGGTTTGGTAGGGGAAAGGGAGCAGTACTTC. It codes for CASGLVGEREQYF.

This chain connects TRBV30 to TRBJ1-6, with unresolved D. The germline V gene has CDR1 GTSNPN and CDR2 SVGIG (reference sequence). V was clipped by 0 bases and J by 10 bases, with 13 bases between them. The CDR3 length is 14 residues. The DNA for the CDR3 is TGTGCCTGGAGTGTCAACAGTAGACAATCACCCCTCCACTTT. This codes for CAWSVNSRQSPLHF.

This clone was seen once. The chain has TRBV7-3 and TRBJ2-3, with 8 bases that match TRBD1. Trimming removed 5 bases from V and 4 bases from J; junction bases left unmatched: 8. The germline V gene has CDR1 SGHTA and CDR2 FQGTGA. The CDR3 is made up of 15 amino acids. This CDR3 is CASSPQGAWADTQYF. The CDR3 coding sequence is TGTGCCAGCAGCCCCCAGGGGGCGTGGGCAGATACGCAGTATTTT.

This clone was counted a few times. The rearrangement uses TRBV7-9 and TRBJ1-3; tentatively, D is TRBD1 (6 bases). Germline lookup yields CDR1 SEHNR and CDR2 FQNEAQ (reference sequence). The V end lost 2 bases, the J end lost 6 bases, and 8 bases lay between the germline ends. The CDR3 is 13 residues long. The CDR3, as DNA: TGTGCCAGCAGCTTAATGGGACAAAACACCATATATTTT. Its translation is CASSLMGQNTIYF.

This rearrangement joins TRBV19 to TRBJ1-2; D possibly corresponds to TRBD1 (6 bases). The germline gives CDR1 LNHDA, CDR2 SQIVND (reference sequence). This CDR3 spans 15 amino acids. Trimming left V 3 bases short and J 0 bases short, with 11 bases between. This CDR3 reads CASSIRDIANYGYTF. The CDR3, as DNA: TGTGCCAGTAGTATCCGGGACATTGCTAACTATGGCTACACCTTC.

The sample holds a few counts of this clone. V and J are TRBV6-5 and TRBJ2-7; D call uncertain. Germline V lookup: CDR1 MNHEY, CDR2 SVGAGI. This CDR3 is 14 amino acids long. Trimming stripped 6 bases from V and 1 base from J, with 13 bases between. The DNA for the CDR3 is TGTGCCAGCAGACCTCTGGGCCGTTCCTACGAGCAGTACTTC. This sequence encodes CASRPLGRSYEQYF.